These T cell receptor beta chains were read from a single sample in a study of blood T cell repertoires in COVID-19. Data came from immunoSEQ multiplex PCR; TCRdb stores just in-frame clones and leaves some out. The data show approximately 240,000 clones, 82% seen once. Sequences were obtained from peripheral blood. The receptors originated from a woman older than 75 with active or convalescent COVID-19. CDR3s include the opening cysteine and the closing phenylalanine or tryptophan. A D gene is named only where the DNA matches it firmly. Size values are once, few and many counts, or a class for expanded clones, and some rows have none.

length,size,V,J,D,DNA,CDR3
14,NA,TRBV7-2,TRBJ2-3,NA,TGTGCCAGCAGTTTTAATTCCCGGTTAGATACGCAGTATTTT,CASSFNSRLDTQYF
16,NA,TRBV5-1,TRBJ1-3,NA,TGCGCCAGCAGCTTGGATGGGCCGAACTCTGGAAACACCATATATTTT,CASSLDGPNSGNTIYF
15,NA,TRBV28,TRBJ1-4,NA,TGTGCCAGCAACCTGGGGGGTAGGGCTAATGAAAAACTGTTTTTT,CASNLGGRANEKLFF
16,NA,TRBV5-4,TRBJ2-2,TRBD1,TGTGCCAGCAGCTTACCGGGACAGGGTCGTTTTAGGGAGCTGTTTTTT,CASSLPGQGRFRELFF
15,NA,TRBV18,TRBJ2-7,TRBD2,TGTGCCAGCTCACCTACAGCGGGGGTTAACTACGAGCAGTACTTC,CASSPTAGVNYEQYF
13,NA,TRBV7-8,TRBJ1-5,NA,TGTGCCAGCAGCTTAGTCCGTAATCAGCCCCAGCATTTT,CASSLVRNQPQHF
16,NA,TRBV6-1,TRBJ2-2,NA,TGTGCCAGCAGCGAAGGACTACCTTCGAACACCGGGGAGCTGTTTTTT,CASSEGLPSNTGELFF
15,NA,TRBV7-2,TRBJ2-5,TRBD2,TGTGCCAGCCGCGCGGGGGGGCGAGGGCGGGAGACCCAGTACTTC,CASRAGGRGRETQYF
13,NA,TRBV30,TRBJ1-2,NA,TGTGCCTGGAGTGTCGGGGAATGCTATGGCTACACCTTC,CAWSVGECYGYTF
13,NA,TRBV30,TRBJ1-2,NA,TGTGCCTGGAGTGGACAGGCCCCCTATGGCTACACCTTC,CAWSGQAPYGYTF
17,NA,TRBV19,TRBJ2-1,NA,TGTGCCAGTAGTATCCTTTCAGGGCTTACGACGTACAATGAGCAGTTCTTC,CASSILSGLTTYNEQFF
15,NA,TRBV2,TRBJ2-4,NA,TGTGCCAGCAGTGACTTCGGGAGAGCCAAAAACATTCAGTACTTC,CASSDFGRAKNIQYF
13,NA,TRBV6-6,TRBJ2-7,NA,TGTGCCAGCAATCCCACAGGGAATGGCGAGCAGTACTTC,CASNPTGNGEQYF
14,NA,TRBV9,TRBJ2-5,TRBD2,TGTGCCAGCAGTGCCTTAGCGGGGCAAGAGACCCAGTACTTC,CASSALAGQETQYF
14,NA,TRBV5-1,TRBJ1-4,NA,TGCGCCAGCAGCCGGGAGGTGTCTGGTGAAAAACTGTTTTTT,CASSREVSGEKLFF
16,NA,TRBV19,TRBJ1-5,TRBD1,TGTGCCAGTAGTAGGCAGGGGGCTTGGAGCAATCAGCCCCAGCATTTT,CASSRQGAWSNQPQHF
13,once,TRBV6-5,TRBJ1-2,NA,TGTGCCACACGGACAGCAACTAACTATGGCTACACCTTC,CATRTATNYGYTF
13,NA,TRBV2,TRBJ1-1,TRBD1,TGTGCCAGCAATGGACAGGGCGAGGGGGAGGCTTTCTTT,CASNGQGEGEAFF
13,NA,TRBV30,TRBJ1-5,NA,TGTGCCTGGAGTGTACGGGAGCTTCAGCCCCAGCATTTT,CAWSVRELQPQHF
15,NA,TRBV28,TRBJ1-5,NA,TGTGCCAGCAGTCCCCCCGGGAGCGGCAAAAGGCCCCAGCATTTT,CASSPPGSGKRPQHF
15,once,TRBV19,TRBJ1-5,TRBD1,TGTGCCAGTAGTCCGACAGGGTTGTTGAATCAGCCCCAGCATTTT,CASSPTGLLNQPQHF
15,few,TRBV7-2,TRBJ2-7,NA,TGTGCCAGCAGCCATGGGGGGACCGACGGTTCGGAGCAGTACTTC,CASSHGGTDGSEQYF
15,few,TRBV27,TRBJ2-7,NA,TGTGCCAGCAGTCACGGGGGCGGGAGATATTACGAGCAGTACTTC,CASSHGGGRYYEQYF